This T cell receptor beta chain originates from a study of Ad26.COV2.S vaccination and SARS-CoV-2 variants. Treatment described: around 19 received Ad26.COV2.S at low or high dose, single or two shots; roughly 5 received placebo; per-sample allocation not given. Sampling was done on day 63 after the first vaccine or placebo injection. Trimming cost V 4 bases and J 2 bases; bases outside gene matches: 3. The CDR3 consists of 15 residues. CDR1 PRHDT and CDR2 FYEKMQ come from the germline V gene (reference sequence). Here immunoSEQ multiplex PCR was the method, and the copy in TCRdb shows in-frame clones only, minus some. The sample has 380,000 or so clones, 86% seen once.

This TCR was sampled from a person aged 18-60 years who received the Ad26.COV2.S COVID-19 vaccine or a placebo. The chain has TRBV13 and TRBJ2-2, with 8 bases aligning to TRBD1. This specimen consisted of peripheral blood, obtained in a trial of Ad26.COV2.S vaccine versus placebo. Here the CDR3 reads CASSSDRVNTGELFF. As DNA, the CDR3 is TGTGCCAGCAGCTCGGACAGGGTCAACACCGGGGAGCTGTTTTTT.